Shown below are 23 T cell receptor beta chains from a single sample sequenced in a study of identifying expanded T cells in peripheral blood. TCRdb's table, derived via immunoSEQ multiplex PCR, lists solely in-frame clones and lacks some. The sample includes roughly 130,000 clones, 75% to 90% of them seen just once. The sample taken for sequencing was blood. These receptors were collected from a person between 18 and 75 years old in good health.

This clone was found once. This chain uses TRBV30 with TRBJ1-2, with D uncertain. This CDR3 spans 11 amino acids. Germline V lookup: CDR1 GTSNPN, CDR2 SVGIG (reference sequence). Trimming removed 0 bases from V and 4 bases from J, with 3 bases in between. The CDR3 sequence is CAWSVFYGYTF. CDR3 nucleotides: TGTGCCTGGAGTGTATTCTATGGCTACACCTTC.

The chain links TRBV7-2 to TRBJ2-1; tentatively, D is TRBD1 (5 bases). V was cut by 1 base and J by 2 bases, with 12 bases left in between. From germline, CDR1 is SGHTA and CDR2 FQGNSA. The CDR3 is 16 amino acids. CDR3 protein: CASSLVGAGTYNEQFF. As DNA, the CDR3 is TGTGCCAGCAGCTTAGTAGGGGCAGGGACCTACAATGAGCAGTTCTTC. Filled out from reference TRBV7-2 and TRBJ2-1, the complete variable domain reads GAGVSQSPSNKVTEKGKDVELRCDPISGHTALYWYRQSLGQGLEFLIYFQGNSAPDKSGLPSDRFSAERTGGSVSTLTIQRTQQEDSAVYLCASSLVGAGTYNEQFFGPGTRLTVL.

The CDR3 DNA reads as TGTGCCTGGGGATTTAGGCGGAACACTGAAGCTTTCTTT. Protein product: CAWGFRRNTEAFF. The gene calls are TRBV30 and TRBJ1-1, with D hard to call. Germline V gene lookup returns CDR1 GTSNPN and CDR2 SVGIG (reference sequence). The CDR3 sequence is 13 residues long. The V end lost 5 bases, the J end lost 1 base, and 11 bases lay between the germline ends.

The chain employs TRBV4-2 and TRBJ2-3; D unclear. Trimming removed 3 bases at V and 4 bases at J, with 14 bases between. Germline CDR1 LGHNA, CDR2 YNFKEQ. The CDR3 has 15 amino acids. In DNA, the CDR3 is TGTGCCAGCAGCCAGACTCCGGCGGCGCCAGATACGCAGTATTTT. It translates to CASSQTPAAPDTQYF.

The chain employs TRBV7-2 and TRBJ2-2, with TRBD1 as a possible D gene (5 bases). Germline CDR1 reads SGHTA; CDR2 reads FQGNSA. Trimming removed 1 base at V and 5 bases at J, with 11 bases between. The CDR3 runs to 15 residues. DNA for the CDR3: TGTGCCAGCAGCTTAGGTTCTAAGGGGACCGGGGAGCTGTTTTTT. It translates to CASSLGSKGTGELFF.

This clone appeared a few times. This chain connects TRBV19 to TRBJ2-1; D is perhaps TRBD1 (5 bases). V was trimmed by 4 bases and J by 3 bases, leaving 7 bases between them. The CDR3 totals 13 residues. Germline V gene lookup returns CDR1 LNHDA and CDR2 SQIVND (reference sequence). The DNA of the CDR3 is TGTGCCAGTAGTACAGGGATCTACAATGAGCAGTTCTTC. Amino acid sequence: CASSTGIYNEQFF.

The chain is built from TRBV5-4 and TRBJ2-3, with a possible D match to TRBD1 (6 bases). The CDR3 runs to 15 residues. The V gene lost 4 bases and the J gene lost 4 bases, with 16 bases spanning the gap. Germline V gives CDR1 SGHNT, CDR2 YYREEE (reference sequence). CDR3 DNA: TGTGCCAGCAGCAAAAGGGACACCGGATCAGATACGCAGTATTTT. It codes for CASSKRDTGSDTQYF.

V is TRBV7-9 and J is TRBJ1-4, with no clear D. Trimming cost V 5 bases and J 10 bases, with 11 bases left between them. Germline V lookup: CDR1 SEHNR, CDR2 FQNEAQ (reference sequence). CDR3 size: 12 residues. The chain's CDR3 is CASSPEAGKLFF. As DNA, the CDR3 is TGTGCCAGCAGCCCAGAAGCAGGAAAACTGTTTTTT.

This rearrangement joins TRBV5-1 to TRBJ2-5; D is undetermined. Germline loops: CDR1 SGHRS, CDR2 YFSETQ. CDR3 length: 14 amino acids. V lost 0 bases and J lost 1, with 7 bases in between. CDR3 in DNA: TGCGCCAGCAGCTTGGCGGGCGCCCAAGAGACCCAGTACTTC. This translates into CASSLAGAQETQYF.

The CDR3 DNA reads as TGTGCCAGCAGTGACCCCAGGTGGGCCTCTAGGTCGAACACTGAAGCTTTCTTT. Protein sequence: CASSDPRWASRSNTEAFF. The chain links TRBV6-4 to TRBJ1-1; D call uncertain. Germline V lookup: CDR1 MRHNA, CDR2 SNTAGT. Trimming shortened V by 2 bases and J by 1 base, and 20 bases separated the two germline ends. CDR3 length: 18 residues.

This chain joins TRBV5-6 and TRBJ1-2; no definite D call. The V end was cut by 4 bases, the J end by 7 bases, with 8 bases between. The CDR3 is 11 residues long. Germline values: CDR1 SGHDT, CDR2 YYEEEE. The CDR3 region is CASSLMTGYTF. In DNA form, the CDR3 reads TGTGCCAGCAGCCTGATGACTGGCTACACCTTC.

The table lists this clone with a count of one. The chain couples TRBV2 to TRBJ2-2; tentative D call: TRBD1 (6 bases). CDR3 length: 14 residues. V shed 4 bases and J shed 4 bases, with 10 bases lying between them. Germline V CDR1 and CDR2: SNHLY, FYNNEI. CDR3: CASSAGVVTGELFF. For the CDR3, the DNA is TGTGCCAGCAGTGCAGGGGTAGTCACCGGGGAGCTGTTTTTT.

The sample holds one count of this clone. This chain links TRBV18 with TRBJ1-1; 7 bases match TRBD1. This CDR3 is built from 16 residues. Germline lookup yields CDR1 KGHSH and CDR2 LQKENI. Unmatched junction bases numbered 12, after V lost 3 bases and J lost 5 bases. The CDR3 DNA follows: TGTGCCAGCTCACCGATTCCCTATCAGGGGGAGACTGAAGCTTTCTTT. It specifies CASSPIPYQGETEAFF.

Of note for this clone: Other DNA sequences in the same sample also yield this CDR3. The V call is TRBV5-1, the J call TRBJ1-5; D gene uncertain. The germline V gene has CDR1 SGHRS and CDR2 YFSETQ. Trimming took off 0 bases at V and 1 base at J, with 8 bases between the two ends. This CDR3 is 15 amino acids long. The CDR3 bases are TGCGCCAGCAGCTTGGAAGGTCTGAGCAATCAGCCCCAGCATTTT. Translated: CASSLEGLSNQPQHF.

The chain recombines TRBV10-1 with TRBJ1-5; no firm D call. The ends were cut back, 7 bases at V and 0 bases at J, with 16 bases in the middle. Germline loops: CDR1 WNHNN, CDR2 SYGVQD (reference sequence). The length of the CDR3 is 16 residues. The chain's CDR3 is CASKLPGGNSNQPQHF. The CDR3 DNA reads as TGCGCCAGCAAGCTCCCGGGAGGGAATAGCAATCAGCCCCAGCATTTT.

V gene TRBV30 combines with J gene TRBJ1-6; D gene uncertain. The CDR3 extends over 13 amino acids. V was clipped by 2 bases and J by 6 bases, with 8 bases between them. In germline, CDR1 is GTSNPN, CDR2 SVGIG (reference sequence). CDR3 bases: TGTGCCTGGAGTTACAGCCTTAATTCACCCCTCCACTTT. It codes for CAWSYSLNSPLHF.

The chain recombines TRBV6-5 with TRBJ2-1; 9 bases are shared with TRBD2. The CDR3 covers 16 residues. CDR1 and CDR2 from the germline V gene are MNHEY and SVGAGI. V shed 4 bases, J shed 3 bases, and the junction held 7 bases outside the gene matches. This chain's CDR3 is CASSSPGLALYNEQFF. CDR3 bases: TGTGCCAGCAGTTCACCGGGACTAGCCCTCTACAATGAGCAGTTCTTC.

Worth noting for this clone: The sample carries other DNA sequences with the same CDR3. The J gene is TRBJ1-1, the V gene TRBV7-2, with unresolved D. The CDR3 extends over 14 amino acids. Germline V gene lookup returns CDR1 SGHTA and CDR2 FQGNSA. Trimming shortened V by 0 bases and J by 5 bases, and 10 bases separated the two germline ends. The CDR3 DNA is TGTGCCAGCAGCTTAGCCCCGGGAGGAACTGAAGCTTTCTTT. Its protein product is CASSLAPGGTEAFF.

This rearrangement joins TRBV11-1 to TRBJ2-5; 7 bases agree with TRBD2. The CDR3 length is 13 residues. In germline, CDR1 is SGHAT, CDR2 FQDESV (reference sequence). Unmatched junction bases numbered 6, after V lost 6 bases and J lost 5 bases. The CDR3 region has the DNA TGTGCCAGCAGTGGGAGGGCCTTGGAGACCCAGTACTTC. Its translation: CASSGRALETQYF.

This chain connects TRBV5-1 to TRBJ1-1; no firm D call. The CDR3 runs to 13 residues. Trimming pared 5 bases from V and 1 base from J, leaving 9 bases between. Germline V gene data show CDR1 as SGHRS and CDR2 as YFSETQ. CDR3 region: CASRAEGNTEAFF. The DNA of the CDR3 is TGCGCCAGCAGAGCGGAGGGGAACACTGAAGCTTTCTTT.

J is TRBJ1-4 and V is TRBV5-8; 8 bases map to TRBD1. V lost 1 base and J lost 8; bases outside the gene matches: 7. The CDR3 loop spans 15 amino acids. Per germline, CDR1 SGHTS and CDR2 YDEGEE. In DNA form, the CDR3 reads TGTGCCAGCAGCTTGTTCGGGACAGGTGGGGAAAAACTGTTTTTT. Protein sequence: CASSLFGTGGEKLFF.

J is TRBJ1-1 and V is TRBV19, with 8 positions matching TRBD1. The CDR3 is 13 amino acids. CDR1 LNHDA and CDR2 SQIVND come from the germline V gene (reference sequence). J was trimmed by 11 bases and V by 4 bases; bases with no gene match: 9. CDR3 in amino acids: CASSTPDRGAAFF. The DNA of the CDR3 is TGTGCCAGTAGTACCCCCGACAGGGGAGCGGCTTTCTTT.

J is TRBJ1-6 and V is TRBV9, with TRBD1 matching 7 bases. The CDR3 totals 16 residues. The V segment lost 0 bases and the J segment 9 bases; nucleotides outside the gene matches: 9. The germline gives CDR1 SGDLS, CDR2 YYNGEE. The CDR3 bases are TGTGCCAGCAGCGTAGGGGCCGGGACAGTTGGTTCACCCCTCCACTTT. Its translation: CASSVGAGTVGSPLHF.